One sample yielded the 6 T cell receptor beta chains listed below, sequenced in a study of tumor-infiltrating lymphocytes in primary liver carcinoma. A primer matching the constant region was used to make TCR beta cDNA from 450 to 500 ng of total RNA. Employing slightly modified ARM-PCR, three nested multiplex PCR rounds were run, and these gave rise to the TCR beta libraries. A C-beta reverse primer and TRBV1-TRBV30 forward primers served in each of the first two PCR rounds, at about 10 cycles apiece. TCRdb redid the calling of the multiplex PCR reads with MiXCR, one entry per CDR3 protein. The sample carries about 180,000 distinct CDR3 sequences, 50% to 75% recorded once. Blood RNA was derived from unsorted whole blood, and germline DNA was extracted too. The sequencing input was peripheral blood. These receptors originate from a man in his forties with primary liver carcinoma and hepatitis B virus infection.

This clonotype was seen a single time. A much larger clone lies one base from this, so it may be a read error. V is TRBV6-1 and J is TRBJ2-2; TRBD1 matches 7 bases. The V gene's germline CDR1 is MNHNS and CDR2 SASEGT. This CDR3 is built from 13 residues. CDR3 sequence: CATGTANTGKLFF. CDR3 nucleotide sequence: TGTGCCACCGGGACAGCGAACACCGGGAAGCTGTTTTTT.

Only one count was recorded for this clonotype. The chain couples TRBV5-6 to TRBJ2-5, with 7 bases lining up with TRBD2. This CDR3 spans 18 amino acids. V lost 4 bases to trimming and J lost 1 base; unmatched junction nucleotides: 16. Germline lookup yields CDR1 SGHDT and CDR2 YYEEEE. The DNA of the CDR3 is TGTGCCAGCAGCGACGGTGGACTAGTGGGAGGGCCCCAAGAGACCCAGTACTTC. Translated, it gives CASSDGGLVGGPQETQYF.

The rearrangement uses TRBV6-1 and TRBJ1-5; TRBD1 aligns across 10 bases. The germline V gene has CDR1 MNHNS and CDR2 SASEGT. V shed 6 bases, J shed 2 bases, and the junction held 7 bases outside the gene matches. This CDR3 region has 16 residues. The CDR3, as DNA: TGTGCCAGCAGACACGGGACAGGGGCGGGCAATCAGCCCCAGCATTTT. Encoded protein: CASRHGTGAGNQPQHF.

In its sample, this clonotype was seen a few times. The chain joins TRBV12-3 or TRBV12-4 to TRBJ1-1; D unclear. The V end was cut by 7 bases, the J end by 7 bases, with 10 bases between. This CDR3 is built from 11 residues. The CDR3 DNA reads as TGTGCCAGCATACAAGGTTTTGAAGCTTTCTTT. Protein product: CASIQGFEAFF.

With respect to this clonotype: It may be a read error: a sequence one base away is much more abundant. The chain recombines TRBV11-2 with TRBJ2-1, with 7 bases that match TRBD2. The V gene's germline CDR1 is SGHAT and CDR2 FQNNGV. This CDR3 spans 17 amino acids. V gave up 7 bases and J gave up 9 bases; unmatched junction bases: 21. CDR3 in amino acids: CASNWGTIPLARGEQFF. CDR3 DNA sequence: TGTGCCAGCAACTGGGGGACTATCCCTCTAGCAAGGGGTGAGCAGTTCTTC. The entire variable domain, with the rest obtained from reference TRBV11-2 and TRBJ2-1, is as follows: EAGVAQSPRYKIIEKRQSVAFWCNPISGHATLYWYQQILGQGPKLLIQFQNNGVVDDSQLPKDRFSAERLKGVDSTLKIQPAKLEDSAVYLCASNWGTIPLARGEQFFGPGTRLTVL.

The chain employs TRBV13 and TRBJ2-3; 10 positions match TRBD2. Germline V gives CDR1 PRHDT, CDR2 FYEKMQ (reference sequence). Trimming cost V 5 bases and J 2 bases; bases outside gene matches: 4. The CDR3 consists of 15 residues. CDR3 coding DNA: TGTGCCAGCAGCCCACTAGCGGGAACCACAGATACGCAGTATTTT. This encodes CASSPLAGTTDTQYF.